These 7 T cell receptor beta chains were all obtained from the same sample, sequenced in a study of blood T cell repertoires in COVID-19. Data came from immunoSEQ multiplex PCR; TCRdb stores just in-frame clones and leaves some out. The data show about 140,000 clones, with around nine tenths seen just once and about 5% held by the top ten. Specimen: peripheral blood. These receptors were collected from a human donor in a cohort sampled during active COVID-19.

CDR3 in DNA: TGTGCCAGCAGTACAACACCGAACACTGAAGCTTTCTTT. Its translation: CASSTTPNTEAFF. The V gene is TRBV6-5, the J gene TRBJ1-1, with no clear D. Germline-derived CDR1 and CDR2 are MNHEY and SVGAGI. V was pared by 5 bases and J by 1 base, with 8 bases between. This CDR3 has 13 amino acids.

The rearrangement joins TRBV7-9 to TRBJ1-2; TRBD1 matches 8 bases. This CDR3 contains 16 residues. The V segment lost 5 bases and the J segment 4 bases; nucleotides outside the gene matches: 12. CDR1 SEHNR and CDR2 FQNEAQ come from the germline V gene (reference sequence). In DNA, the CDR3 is TGTGCCAGCAGCCTAAGCCCGGGACAGGATGCCTATGGCTACACCTTC. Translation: CASSLSPGQDAYGYTF.

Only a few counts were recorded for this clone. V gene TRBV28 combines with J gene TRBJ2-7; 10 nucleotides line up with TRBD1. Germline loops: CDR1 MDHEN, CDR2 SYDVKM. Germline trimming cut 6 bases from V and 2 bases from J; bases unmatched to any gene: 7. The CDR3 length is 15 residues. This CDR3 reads CASRPPGQGTYEQYF. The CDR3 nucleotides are TGTGCCAGCAGACCCCCGGGACAGGGGACCTACGAGCAGTACTTC.

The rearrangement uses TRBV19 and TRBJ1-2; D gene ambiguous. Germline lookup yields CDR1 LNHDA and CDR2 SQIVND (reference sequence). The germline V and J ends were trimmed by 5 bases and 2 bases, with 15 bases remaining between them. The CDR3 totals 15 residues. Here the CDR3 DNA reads TGTGCCAGTAGTCTCGGACTGTGGAAGAACTATGGCTACACCTTC. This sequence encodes CASSLGLWKNYGYTF. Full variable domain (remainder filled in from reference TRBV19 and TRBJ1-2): DGGITQSPKYLFRKEGQNVTLSCEQNLNHDAMYWYRQDPGQGLRLIYYSQIVNDFQKGDIAEGYSVSREKKESFPLTVTSAQKNPTAFYLCASSLGLWKNYGYTFGSGTRLTVV.

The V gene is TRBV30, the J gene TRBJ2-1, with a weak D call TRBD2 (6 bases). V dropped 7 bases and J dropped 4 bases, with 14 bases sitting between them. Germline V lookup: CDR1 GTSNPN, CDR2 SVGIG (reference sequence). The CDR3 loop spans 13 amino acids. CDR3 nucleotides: TGTGCCTCCCGGGGACTCGGTTACAATGAGCAGTTCTTC. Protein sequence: CASRGLGYNEQFF.

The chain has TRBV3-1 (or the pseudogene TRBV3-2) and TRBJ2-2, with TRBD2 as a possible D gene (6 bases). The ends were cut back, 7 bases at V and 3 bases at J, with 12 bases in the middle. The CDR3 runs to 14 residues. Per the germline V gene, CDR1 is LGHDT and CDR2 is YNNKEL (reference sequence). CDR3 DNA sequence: TGTGCCAGCACGTGGGGGGTTGACACCGGGGAGCTGTTTTTT. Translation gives CASTWGVDTGELFF.

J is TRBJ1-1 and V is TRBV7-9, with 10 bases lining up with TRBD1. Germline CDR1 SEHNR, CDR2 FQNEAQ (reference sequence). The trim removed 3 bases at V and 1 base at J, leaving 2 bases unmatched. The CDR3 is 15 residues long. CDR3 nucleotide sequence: TGTGCCAGCAGCTTGACAGGGGGCGGGAACACTGAAGCTTTCTTT. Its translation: CASSLTGGGNTEAFF.